The next 15 T cell receptor beta chains were all read from a single sample in a study of blood T cell repertoires in COVID-19. Produced via immunoSEQ multiplex PCR; TCRdb's table is partial and in-frame only. The data contain about 82,000 clones, around four fifths of them singletons. Sequenced sample: peripheral blood. The receptors originated from a man aged 55 to 70 with COVID-19, enrolled during active disease.

The chain carries TRBV5-5 and TRBJ2-3; tentatively, D is TRBD1 (5 bases). Trimming shortened V by 4 bases and J by 4 bases, and 10 bases separated the two germline ends. Germline lookup yields CDR1 SGHKS and CDR2 YYEKEE (reference sequence). There are 13 residues in the CDR3. CDR3 coding DNA: TGTGCCAGCAGCGGACAAGCCTCAGATACGCAGTATTTT. This gives the protein CASSGQASDTQYF.

The chain couples TRBV18 to TRBJ1-4; no firm D call. Germline V gives CDR1 KGHSH, CDR2 LQKENI. The CDR3 spans 13 residues. V gave up 1 base and J gave up 8 bases, with 8 bases separating them. The DNA of the CDR3 is TGTGCCAGCTCACCACTCGCGGGCGAAAAACTGTTTTTT. Its translation is CASSPLAGEKLFF.

The chain combines TRBV6-1 with TRBJ1-5; unclear D gene. The ends were cut back, 1 base at V and 0 bases at J, with 7 bases in the middle. Germline V gene lookup returns CDR1 MNHNS and CDR2 SASEGT. The CDR3 totals 15 residues. DNA of the CDR3: TGTGCCAGCAGTGAAGTCGGGTATAGCAATCAGCCCCAGCATTTT. This codes for CASSEVGYSNQPQHF.

The V call is TRBV6-2 or TRBV6-3, the J call TRBJ2-7, with 8 bases matching TRBD2. CDR3 length: 16 residues. With V trimmed by 3 bases and J by 3 bases, 10 bases remained unmatched. Germline lookup yields CDR1 MNHEY and CDR2 SVGEGT. The CDR3 loop reads CASSYPSGRGHYEQYF. The CDR3 nucleotides read TGTGCCAGCAGTTATCCCAGCGGGAGAGGCCACTACGAGCAGTACTTC.

The chain has TRBV29-1 and TRBJ1-4; maybe TRBD1 (6 bases). Germline CDR1 SQVTM, CDR2 ANQGSEA. The CDR3 extends over 13 amino acids. V was shortened by 6 bases and J by 0 bases, with 8 bases between the two germline ends. DNA of the CDR3: TGCAGCGTGGGACAAGCAACTAATGAAAAACTGTTTTTT. It codes for CSVGQATNEKLFF. The whole variable domain, filled in from reference TRBV29-1 and TRBJ1-4, reads SAVISQKPSRDICQRGTSLTIQCQVDSQVTMMFWYRQQPGQSLTLIATANQGSEATYESGFVIDKFPISRPNLTFSTLTVSNMSPEDSSIYLCSVGQATNEKLFFGSGTQLSVL.

The chain links TRBV27 to TRBJ1-5; D might be TRBD1 (6 bases). Germline V gene data show CDR1 as MNHEY and CDR2 as SMNVEV (reference sequence). The CDR3 runs 15 residues. The germline V and J ends were trimmed by 4 bases and 1 base, with 11 bases remaining between them. CDR3 amino acids: CASSSQGFSNQPQHF. The CDR3, as DNA: TGTGCCAGCAGTTCACAGGGATTCAGCAATCAGCCCCAGCATTTT.

This chain links TRBV7-9 with TRBJ2-2, with 8 bases lining up with TRBD1. The V gene end was trimmed by 7 bases and the J gene end by 5 bases; junction bases not matched to a gene: 18. The V gene's germline CDR1 is SEHNR and CDR2 FQNEAQ (reference sequence). There are 18 residues in the CDR3. CDR3 nucleotides: TGTGCCAGCATCCAAGAGGCCTCTGACAGGGGATCGACCGGGGAGCTGTTTTTT. It is translated as CASIQEASDRGSTGELFF.

The gene calls are TRBV6-5 and TRBJ1-2; unclear D gene. Germline-derived CDR1 and CDR2 are MNHEY and SVGAGI. The CDR3 contains 13 residues. Trimming took off 6 bases at V and 4 bases at J, with 12 bases between the two ends. CDR3 sequence reads: CASRLGKGYGYTF. The DNA for the CDR3 is TGTGCCAGCAGACTCGGGAAGGGCTATGGCTACACCTTC.

This clone was counted a few times. The V call is TRBV7-8, the J call TRBJ2-3; tentatively, D is TRBD2 (6 bases). Germline lookup yields CDR1 SGHVS and CDR2 FQNEAQ. Trimming left V 5 bases short and J 1 base short, with 16 bases between. The CDR3 runs to 16 residues. CDR3 nucleotide sequence: TGTGCCAGCAGCCAAACTTCGCCGGGAGGCACAGATACGCAGTATTTT. Translated: CASSQTSPGGTDTQYF.

The gene calls are TRBV19 and TRBJ2-4; TRBD2 might be the D (6 bases). The CDR3 is 16 amino acids. Germline-derived CDR1 and CDR2 are LNHDA and SQIVND (reference sequence). Deletions cut 5 bases from V and 0 bases from J, with 14 bases between. The CDR3 loop reads CASSPLGGSAKNIQYF. Here the CDR3 DNA reads TGTGCCAGTAGTCCCCTCGGGGGATCAGCCAAAAACATTCAGTACTTC.

The J gene is TRBJ2-5, the V gene TRBV27; D is ambiguous. Germline assignment: CDR1 MNHEY and CDR2 SMNVEV (reference sequence). The length of the CDR3 is 14 residues. Trimming shortened V by 2 bases and J by 1 base, and 8 bases separated the two germline ends. Here the CDR3 reads CASSLAKAQETQYF. CDR3 nucleotides: TGTGCCAGCAGTTTAGCGAAAGCCCAAGAGACCCAGTACTTC.

The rearrangement uses TRBV19 and TRBJ2-1, with D uncertain. The length of the CDR3 is 13 residues. V lost 5 bases, J lost 7 bases, and 12 bases lay in between. CDR1 and CDR2 (germline): LNHDA, SQIVND (reference sequence). CDR3 nucleotides: TGTGCCAGTAGTCCGTCACTACAAAATGAGCAGTTCTTC. Translated: CASSPSLQNEQFF.

This clone was recorded once. V usage is TRBV7-2 and J usage is TRBJ2-7, with 9 bases identical to TRBD1. The trim removed 2 bases at V and 3 bases at J, leaving 2 bases unmatched. The CDR3 is made up of 14 amino acids. The germline V gene encodes CDR1 SGHTA and CDR2 FQGNSA. CDR3 in amino acids: CASSLQDRGYEQYF. DNA of the CDR3: TGTGCCAGCAGCTTACAGGACAGGGGCTACGAGCAGTACTTC.

The chain employs TRBV2 and TRBJ2-2; D possibly corresponds to TRBD1 (5 bases). The length of the CDR3 is 17 residues. CDR1 is SNHLY, CDR2 FYNNEI, per germline. The V and J ends lost 2 bases and 4 bases respectively, with 17 bases between them. In DNA, the CDR3 is TGTGCCAGCAGTGAATCCACGGCAGGGCCGGGCACCGGGGAGCTGTTTTTT. It codes for CASSESTAGPGTGELFF.

The rearrangement links TRBV11-3 to TRBJ2-7; 7 bases are a match to TRBD2. Germline assignment: CDR1 SGHNT and CDR2 YENEEA. The ends lost 5 bases at V and 2 bases at J; junction bases unmatched: 12. The CDR3 loop spans 16 amino acids. CDR3 loop: CASSQRVAGPPYEQYF. In DNA form, the CDR3 reads TGTGCCAGCAGCCAGAGGGTAGCGGGCCCTCCCTACGAGCAGTACTTC. The full variable domain, its missing parts supplied by reference TRBV11-3 and TRBJ2-7, is EAGVVQSPRYKIIEKKQPVAFWCNPISGHNTLYWYLQNLGQGPELLIRYENEEAVDDSQLPKDRFSAERLKGVDSTLKIQPAELGDSAVYLCASSQRVAGPPYEQYFGPGTRLTVT.